The 4 T cell receptor beta chains given below trace back to one sample, sequenced in a study of cytomegalovirus exposure and HLA in healthy donors. The PCR made use of 60 Vbeta and 13 Jbeta primers. Repertoires were generated with immunoSEQ multiplex PCR, while TCRdb's copy carries only in-frame clones and drops some. The sample holds roughly 120,000 clones; about 73% are singletons and the top ten take 8.2%. Sample: PBMCs. All receptors come from a woman between 35 and 50 years old in good health and CMV-seropositive.

The V gene is TRBV5-4, the J gene TRBJ2-1; 7 positions agree with TRBD2. Germline assignment: CDR1 SGHNT and CDR2 YYREEE (reference sequence). The CDR3 loop spans 18 amino acids. V lost 5 bases to trimming and J lost 2 bases; unmatched junction nucleotides: 16. The CDR3: CASSLKRGAGEAYNEQFF. The CDR3 region has the DNA TGTGCCAGCAGTCTAAAGCGGGGAGCTGGGGAGGCCTACAATGAGCAGTTCTTC. The full variable domain, rest sourced from reference TRBV5-4 and TRBJ2-1, is ETGVTQSPTHLIKTRGQQVTLRCSSQSGHNTVSWYQQALGQGPQFIFQYYREEENGRGNFPPRFSGLQFPNYSSELNVNALELDDSALYLCASSLKRGAGEAYNEQFFGPGTRLTVL.

V usage is TRBV6-6 and J usage is TRBJ1-2; a possible D gene is TRBD1 (6 bases). The CDR3 sequence is 14 residues long. Germline V gene data show CDR1 as MNHNY and CDR2 as SVGAGI (reference sequence). V lost 6 bases, J lost 3 bases, and 14 bases lay in between. CDR3: CASSQTGTDYGYTF. The CDR3, as DNA: TGTGCCAGCAGCCAAACAGGGACGGACTATGGCTACACCTTC.

This chain links TRBV29-1 with TRBJ2-1, with D perhaps matching TRBD1 (5 bases). Germline loops: CDR1 SQVTM, CDR2 ANQGSEA. CDR3 length: 15 residues. Trimming took 6 bases from V and 1 from J, leaving 16 bases between them. The CDR3 reads CSVVRDSVSYNEQFF. As DNA, the CDR3 is TGCAGCGTCGTCAGGGATAGTGTGTCCTACAATGAGCAGTTCTTC.

This clone was counted a single time. The chain recombines TRBV9 with TRBJ2-1, with D possibly matching TRBD2 (6 bases). V lost 4 bases and J 5 bases, leaving 19 bases between the germline ends. The CDR3 spans 16 residues. The germline V gene encodes CDR1 SGDLS and CDR2 YYNGEE. CDR3 DNA sequence: TGTGCCAGCAGCTCCCGGTCCCTCGCGGGGCACAATGAGCAGTTCTTC. This translates into CASSSRSLAGHNEQFF.